A single sample is the source of the 27 T cell receptor beta chains below, sequenced in a study of cytomegalovirus exposure and HLA in healthy donors. PCR involved 60 Vbeta and 13 Jbeta primers. Assay: immunoSEQ multiplex PCR; the TCRdb copy retains only in-frame clones and omits some. The table has 130,000 or so clones, approximately 71% seen once. Sequencing was performed on PBMCs. These receptors were collected from a man aged 35 to 55 in good health and CMV-seronegative.

This clone occurred a few times. J is TRBJ1-2 and V is TRBV4-1, with TRBD1 identical over 8 bases. Trimming removed 1 base from V and 3 bases from J; junction bases left unmatched: 4. In germline, CDR1 is MGHRA, CDR2 YSYEKL. The CDR3 is made up of 15 amino acids. The CDR3 spells CASSQGQGYDYGYTF. The CDR3 nucleotides read TGCGCCAGCAGCCAAGGACAGGGGTACGACTATGGCTACACCTTC.

The J gene is TRBJ2-3, the V gene TRBV6-4, with 10 bases aligning to TRBD2. Germline V gene sequence: CDR1 MRHNA, CDR2 SNTAGT. V lost 3 bases, J lost 2 bases, and 2 bases stayed unmatched. The CDR3 consists of 15 residues. The CDR3: CASSESGGATDTQYF. In nucleotides, the CDR3 is TGTGCCAGCAGTGAAAGCGGGGGGGCCACAGATACGCAGTATTTT.

This chain connects TRBV11-2 to TRBJ2-4; the D is unclear. The CDR3 covers 18 residues. In germline, CDR1 is SGHAT, CDR2 FQNNGV. V was shortened by 0 bases and J by 0 bases, with 15 bases between the two germline ends. The CDR3 DNA follows: TGTGCCAGCAGCTTAGATCCTTACCAACCACTAGCCAAAAACATTCAGTACTTC. Translated: CASSLDPYQPLAKNIQYF.

This clone was recorded once. J is TRBJ2-1 and V is TRBV5-1, with 11 bases fitting TRBD2. Germline V gene lookup returns CDR1 SGHRS and CDR2 YFSETQ. Trimming at V came to 0 bases and at J to 8 bases, leaving 4 bases not matched to a gene. The CDR3 extends over 15 amino acids. This chain's CDR3 is CASSLDSGGAYEQFF. The DNA for the CDR3 is TGCGCCAGCAGCTTGGATAGCGGGGGGGCCTATGAGCAGTTCTTC. The full variable domain, completed using reference TRBV5-1 and TRBJ2-1, is KAGVTQTPRYLIKTRGQQVTLSCSPISGHRSVSWYQQTPGQGLQFLFEYFSETQRNKGNFPGRFSGRQFSNSRSEMNVSTLELGDSALYLCASSLDSGGAYEQFFGPGTRLTVL.

This clone has only a few counts. The gene calls are TRBV5-5 and TRBJ1-4; D unclear. Germline CDR1 and CDR2: SGHKS and YYEKEE (reference sequence). CDR3 size: 15 residues. V lost 3 bases and J 0 bases, leaving 9 bases between the germline ends. The CDR3, as DNA: TGTGCCAGCAGCTCTACCGGTGCAACTAATGAAAAACTGTTTTTT. The encoded protein is CASSSTGATNEKLFF.

This sequence joins TRBV9 and TRBJ2-1; D perhaps matches TRBD2 (6 bases). The V end was cut by 4 bases, the J end by 0 bases, with 23 bases between. The germline V gene encodes CDR1 SGDLS and CDR2 YYNGEE. This CDR3 has 19 amino acids. The CDR3 here is CASSLTTIGGHGSYNEQFF. CDR3 DNA sequence: TGTGCCAGCAGCTTAACCACCATAGGAGGGCATGGCTCCTACAATGAGCAGTTCTTC.

V is TRBV2 and J is TRBJ1-4; possibly TRBD1 for D (6 bases). This CDR3 region has 14 residues. With 8 bases removed from V and 3 bases from J, the gap between germline ends came to 13 bases. The V gene's germline CDR1 is SNHLY and CDR2 FYNNEI. The CDR3 DNA sequence: TGTGCCAGCTCCCCGAGACAGGCTAATGAAAAACTGTTTTTT. The encoded protein is CASSPRQANEKLFF.

The J gene is TRBJ2-7, the V gene TRBV15; 10 nucleotides agree with TRBD1. Trimming removed 2 bases from V and 5 bases from J; junction bases left unmatched: 3. Germline V lookup: CDR1 LNHNV, CDR2 YYDKDF (reference sequence). The CDR3 runs 14 residues. The CDR3 region is CATSRTDRGHEQYF. DNA of the CDR3: TGTGCCACCAGCAGAACCGACAGGGGGCACGAGCAGTACTTC.

The J gene is TRBJ2-7, the V gene TRBV27; 8 nucleotides agree with TRBD2. Germline trimming cut 11 bases from V and 3 bases from J; bases unmatched to any gene: 12. Germline V CDR1 and CDR2: MNHEY, SMNVEV (reference sequence). The CDR3 length is 14 residues. This CDR3 reads CACSGAGGGYEQYF. The CDR3 nucleotides are TGTGCCTGCTCAGGGGCGGGGGGCGGCTACGAGCAGTACTTC.

The chain is built from TRBV6-5 and TRBJ1-1, with D maybe TRBD1 (5 bases). Per the germline V gene, CDR1 is MNHEY and CDR2 is SVGAGI. The CDR3 is 13 residues long. V was cut by 7 bases and J by 4 bases, with 13 bases left in between. The CDR3 is CASTKGQGTEAFF. CDR3 DNA: TGTGCCAGCACCAAGGGTCAGGGCACTGAAGCTTTCTTT.

The chain has TRBV7-2 and TRBJ1-2; 9 bases fit TRBD1. CDR3 length: 16 amino acids. Trimming cost V 1 base and J 3 bases; bases outside gene matches: 6. The V gene's germline CDR1 is SGHTA and CDR2 FQGNSA. The CDR3 DNA is TGTGCCAGCAGCTTAGGCCGGGACAGGGAAGACTATGGCTACACCTTC. Its protein product is CASSLGRDREDYGYTF. Combining the CDR3 with reference TRBV7-2 and TRBJ1-2 gives the whole variable domain GAGVSQSPSNKVTEKGKDVELRCDPISGHTALYWYRQSLGQGLEFLIYFQGNSAPDKSGLPSDRFSAERTGGSVSTLTIQRTQQEDSAVYLCASSLGRDREDYGYTFGSGTRLTVV.

The gene calls are TRBV6-1 and TRBJ1-6; TRBD1 agrees at 10 bases. The CDR3 runs 14 residues. CDR1 MNHNS and CDR2 SASEGT come from the germline V gene. V lost 4 bases to trimming and J lost 7 bases; unmatched junction nucleotides: 1. This CDR3 is CASSVTGGNSPLHF. CDR3 DNA sequence: TGTGCCAGCAGTGTGACAGGGGGCAATTCACCCCTCCACTTT.

This clone was picked up a small number of times. V gene TRBV6-6 combines with J gene TRBJ2-2; perhaps TRBD1 as D (7 bases). CDR1 MNHNY and CDR2 SVGAGI come from the germline V gene (reference sequence). V lost 6 bases, J lost 1 base, and 15 bases lay in between. The CDR3 runs to 16 residues. The chain's CDR3 is CASSQRQGGNTGELFF. Written as DNA, the CDR3 is TGTGCCAGCAGCCAGAGACAGGGAGGGAACACCGGGGAGCTGTTTTTT.

The chain has TRBV6-5 and TRBJ2-1, with 8 bases that match TRBD1. The CDR3 runs 14 residues. The V gene end was trimmed by 3 bases and the J gene end by 10 bases; junction bases not matched to a gene: 8. Germline assignment: CDR1 MNHEY and CDR2 SVGAGI. The CDR3 DNA is TGTGCCAGCAGTTATTCCCAGGGGGCGCGAGAGCAGTTCTTC. Protein product: CASSYSQGAREQFF.

The genes are TRBV28 and TRBJ2-3; D is possibly TRBD2 (6 bases). V was cut by 6 bases and J by 5 bases, with 15 bases left in between. Germline CDR1 MDHEN, CDR2 SYDVKM. The CDR3 is 14 amino acids. The CDR3 sequence is CASRSPGVKDTQYF. Here the CDR3 DNA reads TGTGCCAGCAGGTCCCCGGGGGTTAAAGATACGCAGTATTTT.

The chain recombines TRBV7-9 with TRBJ1-1, with 8 bases fitting TRBD1. Looked up from germline, CDR1 is SEHNR and CDR2 is FQNEAQ (reference sequence). V was clipped by 7 bases and J by 2 bases; unmatched bases: 9. The CDR3 is 15 amino acids. The CDR3 here is CASIKGTGGNTEAFF. The CDR3 DNA reads as TGTGCCAGCATCAAGGGTACAGGGGGAAACACTGAAGCTTTCTTT.

The V gene is TRBV14, the J gene TRBJ2-3, with D tentatively TRBD2 (5 bases). With 4 bases removed from V and 8 bases from J, the gap between germline ends came to 10 bases. Germline V CDR1 and CDR2: SGHDN, FVKESK. The CDR3 spans 12 residues. The CDR3 coding sequence is TGTGCCAGCAGCCTCGTGCGGGCTACGCAGTATTTT. Translated, it gives CASSLVRATQYF.

The V call is TRBV5-1, the J call TRBJ2-5, with a tentative D call TRBD1 (7 bases). Germline-derived CDR1 and CDR2 are SGHRS and YFSETQ. The CDR3 totals 17 residues. V was cut by 1 base and J by 1 base, with 17 bases left in between. The CDR3 DNA reads TGCGCCAGCAGCTTGTGGGGGGTACAGGGGACCCAAGAGACCCAGTACTTC. Translating it yields CASSLWGVQGTQETQYF.

In its sample, this clone was seen once. The CDR3 here is CASSGGQAGTDTQYF. CDR3 sequence (DNA): TGTGCCAGCAGTGGGGGACAGGCCGGCACAGATACGCAGTATTTT. The chain has TRBV6-4 and TRBJ2-3, with TRBD1 matching over 8 bases. Trimming removed 4 bases from V and 1 base from J; junction bases left unmatched: 4. The CDR3 length is 15 residues. Germline V gene sequence: CDR1 MRHNA, CDR2 SNTAGT.

The chain combines TRBV2 with TRBJ2-1; D not resolved. Trimming shortened V by 8 bases and J by 6 bases, and 14 bases separated the two germline ends. This CDR3 region has 13 residues. Germline V gene lookup returns CDR1 SNHLY and CDR2 FYNNEI. CDR3 sequence reads: CASVRRFANEQFF. The CDR3 nucleotides read TGTGCCAGCGTGCGTCGGTTTGCCAATGAGCAGTTCTTC.

Of note for this clone: This CDR3 is also generated by other DNA sequences in the sample. The genes are TRBV5-1 and TRBJ1-2; D is perhaps TRBD1 (5 bases). Germline CDR1 and CDR2: SGHRS and YFSETQ. Trimming cost V 4 bases and J 3 bases, with 10 bases left between them. The CDR3 sequence is 13 residues long. CDR3 residues: CASSLTGDYGYTF. The CDR3 DNA reads TGCGCCAGCAGCCTAACAGGTGACTATGGCTACACCTTC.

This clone is a singleton in its sample. The chain has TRBV6-1 and TRBJ2-7, with D maybe TRBD1 (5 bases). CDR3 length: 15 amino acids. Trimming took 6 bases from V and 2 from J, leaving 17 bases between them. The V gene's germline CDR1 is MNHNS and CDR2 SASEGT. The CDR3 DNA reads as TGTGCCAGCAGCCAGGGCCATAGTGGGCCCTACGAGCAGTACTTC. Translating it yields CASSQGHSGPYEQYF.

The V call is TRBV7-2, the J call TRBJ2-7; TRBD1 agrees at 12 bases. Germline CDR1 is SGHTA and CDR2 is FQGNSA. J was trimmed by 5 bases and V by 5 bases; bases with no gene match: 4. The CDR3 runs to 14 residues. CDR3 sequence: CASSPGTGGNEQYF. The CDR3 DNA follows: TGTGCCAGCAGCCCCGGGACAGGGGGCAACGAGCAGTACTTC.

The gene calls are TRBV7-3 and TRBJ2-7; 8 bases are a match to TRBD1. There are 14 residues in the CDR3. With 1 base clipped from V and 1 base from J, the junction kept 0 bases outside the gene matches. Germline V gene data show CDR1 as SGHTA and CDR2 as FQGTGA. The CDR3 here is CASSLNRGSYEQYF. The CDR3 nucleotides read TGTGCCAGCAGCTTAAACAGGGGGTCCTACGAGCAGTACTTC.

V gene TRBV18 combines with J gene TRBJ2-7; possible D gene TRBD2, 6 bases. Germline lookup yields CDR1 KGHSH and CDR2 LQKENI. The CDR3 is made up of 16 amino acids. Trimming pared 3 bases from V and 6 bases from J, leaving 21 bases between. The CDR3 nucleotides are TGTGCCAGCTCACCTTCATTTGCGATGGAGGGTAGCGAGCAGTACTTC. This sequence encodes CASSPSFAMEGSEQYF. Supplemented by reference TRBV18 and TRBJ2-7, the full variable domain reads NAGVMQNPRHLVRRRGQEARLRCSPMKGHSHVYWYRQLPEEGLKFMVYLQKENIIDESGMPKERFSAEFPKEGPSILRIQQVVRGDSAAYFCASSPSFAMEGSEQYFGPGTRLTVT.

The chain joins TRBV6-1 to TRBJ1-6; tentatively, D is TRBD1 (5 bases). The CDR3 is 15 amino acids. Germline CDR1 MNHNS, CDR2 SASEGT. Deletions cut 2 bases from V and 10 bases from J, with 15 bases between. CDR3 sequence reads: CASSEYGREESPLHF. The CDR3, as DNA: TGTGCCAGCAGTGAATATGGCAGGGAGGAATCACCCCTCCACTTT.

The V gene is TRBV4-3, the J gene TRBJ2-7; TRBD1 agrees at 8 bases. The CDR3 sequence is 14 residues long. Trimming took 4 bases from V and 5 from J; bases not matched to a gene: 7. From germline, CDR1 is LGHNA and CDR2 YSLEER. CDR3 sequence: CASSLFRQGHEQYF. CDR3 coding DNA: TGCGCCAGCAGCCTTTTCCGACAGGGGCACGAGCAGTACTTC.